Detailed here is one T cell receptor beta chain. Its antigen is as yet unknown. The sample comes from a study of cytomegalovirus exposure and HLA in healthy donors. Findings and limits, study-wide: The likely origin of a cluster of highly shared sequence variants was a sequencing artifact. Researchers counted around 170 TCR beta chains as cytomegalovirus-associated.

The PCR made use of 60 Vbeta and 13 Jbeta primers. TCRdb's copy holds only in-frame clones and misses some; the assay was immunoSEQ multiplex PCR. There are around 130,000 clones in the sample; over 70% occur only once, and less than 2% lies in the top ten. The TCR originated in a woman between 35 and 50 years old in good health and CMV-seronegative. Sequencing input: PBMCs.

The CDR3 bases are TGCGCCAGCAGCTTGGGTCTAGAGTCAGATACGCAGTATTTT. It encodes CASSLGLESDTQYF. The chain has TRBV5-1 and TRBJ2-3; the D is unclear. The germline gives CDR1 SGHRS, CDR2 YFSETQ. The CDR3 sequence is 14 residues long. The V end was cut by 0 bases, the J end by 4 bases, with 9 bases between. The variable domain in full, with the rest retrieved from reference TRBV5-1 and TRBJ2-3, is KAGVTQTPRYLIKTRGQQVTLSCSPISGHRSVSWYQQTPGQGLQFLFEYFSETQRNKGNFPGRFSGRQFSNSRSEMNVSTLELGDSALYLCASSLGLESDTQYFGPGTRLTVL.